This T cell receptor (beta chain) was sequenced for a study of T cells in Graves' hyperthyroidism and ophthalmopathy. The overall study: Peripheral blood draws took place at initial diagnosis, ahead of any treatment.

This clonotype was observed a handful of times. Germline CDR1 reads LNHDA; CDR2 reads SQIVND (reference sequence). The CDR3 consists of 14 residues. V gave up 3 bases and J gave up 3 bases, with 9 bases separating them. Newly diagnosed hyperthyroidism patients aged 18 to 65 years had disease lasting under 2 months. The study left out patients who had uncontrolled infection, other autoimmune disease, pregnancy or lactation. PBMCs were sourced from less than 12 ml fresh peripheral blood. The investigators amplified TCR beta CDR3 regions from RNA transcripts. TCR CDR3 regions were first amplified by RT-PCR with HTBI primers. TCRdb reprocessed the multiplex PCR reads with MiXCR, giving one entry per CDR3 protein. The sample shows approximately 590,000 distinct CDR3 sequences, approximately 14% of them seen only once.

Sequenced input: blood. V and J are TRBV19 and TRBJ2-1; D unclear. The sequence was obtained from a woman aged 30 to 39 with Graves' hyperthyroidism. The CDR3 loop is CASSIFGDYNEQFF. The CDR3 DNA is TGTGCCAGTAGTATTTTTGGGGACTACAATGAGCAGTTCTTC.